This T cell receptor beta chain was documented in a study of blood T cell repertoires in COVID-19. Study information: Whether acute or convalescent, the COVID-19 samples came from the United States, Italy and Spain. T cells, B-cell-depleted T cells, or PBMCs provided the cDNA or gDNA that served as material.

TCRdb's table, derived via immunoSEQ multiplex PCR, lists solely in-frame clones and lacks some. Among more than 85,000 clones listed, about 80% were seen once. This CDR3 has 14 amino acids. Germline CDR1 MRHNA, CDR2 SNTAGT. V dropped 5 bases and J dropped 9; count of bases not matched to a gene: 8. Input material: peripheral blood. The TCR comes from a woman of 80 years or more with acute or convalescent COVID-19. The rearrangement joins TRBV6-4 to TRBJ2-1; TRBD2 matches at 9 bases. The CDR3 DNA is TGTGCCAGCAGTCTTAGCGGGAGTACCCCTGAGCAGTTCTTC. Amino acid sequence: CASSLSGSTPEQFF.